This T cell receptor (beta chain) was sequenced during a study of blood T cell repertoires in COVID-19. At the level of the study: The study drew acute and convalescent COVID-19 samples from the United States, Italy and Spain. PBMCs, B-cell-depleted T cells, or T cells were the source of the cDNA or gDNA that made up the material.

Method: immunoSEQ multiplex PCR; TCRdb's copy keeps in-frame clones and lacks some. The sample has fewer than 250,000 clones, 70% to 85% seen once. With 1 base removed from V and 6 bases from J, the gap between germline ends came to 9 bases. From germline, CDR1 is SGHTS and CDR2 YDEGEE. CDR3 length equals 13 residues. Sequencing was carried out using peripheral blood. The clonotype was recovered from an elderly woman with acute or convalescent COVID-19. This chain joins TRBV5-8 and TRBJ2-3; no firm D call. The CDR3 nucleotides read TGTGCCAGCAGCTTGTTACAGTCCGATACGCAGTATTTT. Amino acid sequence: CASSLLQSDTQYF.